This is a list of T cell receptor beta chains from one sample in a study of siplizumab effects on memory and regulatory T cells. TCRdb's copy holds only in-frame clones and misses some; the assay was immunoSEQ multiplex PCR. The repertoire consists of roughly 100,000 clones, with roughly nine tenths occurring once and the leading ten covering 1% to 1.3%. The source material was CD4+ T cells sorted from blood. These receptors originate from a human donor in good health. The CDR3 runs from the conserved cysteine through the conserved F or W. The order of the fields is V gene, J gene, CDR3 length, clone size, D gene, CDR3 protein, CDR3 DNA. The D gene is left open where the match is weak. Clone size is stated in some rows and not others, as once, few, many or a class when expanded.

V: TRBV29-1; J: TRBJ2-3; length: 11; size: .; D: .; CDR3: CSARLSDTQYF; DNA: TGCAGCGCCCGACTATCAGATACGCAGTATTTT
V: TRBV7-8; J: TRBJ1-6; length: 14; size: .; D: .; CDR3: CASSQDRYRSPLHF; DNA: TGTGCCAGCAGCCAAGACAGATATAGGTCACCCCTCCACTTT
V: TRBV29-1; J: TRBJ2-7; length: 12; size: .; D: .; CDR3: CSVVRDGSEQYF; DNA: TGCAGCGTTGTCAGGGACGGAAGCGAGCAGTACTTC
V: TRBV30; J: TRBJ1-1; length: 14; size: once; D: .; CDR3: CAWSREIGQSEAFF; DNA: TGTGCCTGGAGTCGGGAGATAGGACAAAGCGAAGCTTTCTTT
V: TRBV28; J: TRBJ2-1; length: 12; size: .; D: .; CDR3: CASSSAPNEQFF; DNA: TGTGCCAGCAGTTCCGCCCCTAATGAGCAGTTCTTC
V: TRBV19; J: TRBJ1-4; length: 15; size: .; D: .; CDR3: CASSSPRGNNEKLFF; DNA: TGTGCCAGTAGTTCCCCCAGGGGAAATAATGAAAAACTGTTTTTT
V: TRBV2; J: TRBJ2-1; length: 13; size: .; D: .; CDR3: CASSERGVTEQFF; DNA: TGTGCCAGCAGTGAACGTGGGGTCACTGAGCAGTTCTTC
V: TRBV28; J: TRBJ2-1; length: 14; size: .; D: .; CDR3: CASSLGGYYNEQFF; DNA: TGTGCCAGCAGTTTAGGGGGGTATTACAATGAGCAGTTCTTC
V: TRBV6-6; J: TRBJ1-5; length: 14; size: few; D: .; CDR3: CASSDTHSNQPQHF; DNA: TGTGCCAGCAGCGACACACATAGCAATCAGCCCCAGCATTTT
V: TRBV9; J: TRBJ1-5; length: 15; size: .; D: TRBD1; CDR3: CASSESGTGSQPQHF; DNA: TGTGCCAGCAGCGAGTCCGGGACAGGGTCCCAGCCCCAGCATTTT
V: TRBV4-2; J: TRBJ1-4; length: 17; size: .; D: .; CDR3: CASSQTQGQPLNEKLFF; DNA: TGTGCCAGCAGCCAAACTCAGGGCCAGCCCCTTAATGAAAAACTGTTTTTT
V: TRBV4-1; J: TRBJ2-1; length: 15; size: .; D: TRBD2; CDR3: CASSQFGEGFDEQFF; DNA: TGCGCCAGCAGCCAATTTGGGGAGGGGTTCGATGAGCAGTTCTTC
V: TRBV5-1; J: TRBJ2-1; length: 13; size: .; D: .; CDR3: CASSFRENNEQFF; DNA: TGCGCCAGCAGCTTCCGGGAAAACAATGAGCAGTTCTTC
V: TRBV5-1; J: TRBJ1-1; length: 15; size: .; D: TRBD1; CDR3: CASSLGTGGATEAFF; DNA: TGCGCCAGCAGCTTGGGCACAGGGGGCGCGACTGAAGCTTTCTTT
V: TRBV7-8; J: TRBJ2-5; length: 14; size: .; D: .; CDR3: CASTDHGIAATQYF; DNA: TGTGCCAGCACCGACCACGGGATTGCGGCGACCCAGTACTTC